This TCR beta chain was recorded in a study of glioma-infiltrating T cells after dendritic cell vaccination. For the study at large: Dendritic cell vaccine was injected intradermally three times, biweekly.

Germline-derived CDR1 and CDR2 are SNHLY and FYNNEI. The CDR3 is 16 amino acids. The germline V and J ends were trimmed by 0 bases and 3 bases, with 15 bases remaining between them. Isocitrate dehydrogenase mutation was absent in all glioblastoma patients. PBMC sampling occurred before vaccination, two weeks after the third dose, and at progression. Up to about 2 ug genomic DNA was used for TCRB CDR3 amplification. Generated by immunoSEQ multiplex PCR, the TCRdb table keeps only in-frame clones and is missing some. The data contain approximately 84,000 clones, 86% of them seen just once; the ten biggest clones take up around 16%.

The sequenced sample was blood, obtained before dendritic cell vaccination. This TCR came from a human donor with glioblastoma. The chain is built from TRBV2 and TRBJ2-7, with D possibly TRBD2 on 7 matching bases. CDR3 amino acids: CASSEALGGAGYEQYF. The CDR3 region has the DNA TGTGCCAGCAGTGAAGCGCTGGGGGGGGCTGGCTACGAGCAGTACTTC.